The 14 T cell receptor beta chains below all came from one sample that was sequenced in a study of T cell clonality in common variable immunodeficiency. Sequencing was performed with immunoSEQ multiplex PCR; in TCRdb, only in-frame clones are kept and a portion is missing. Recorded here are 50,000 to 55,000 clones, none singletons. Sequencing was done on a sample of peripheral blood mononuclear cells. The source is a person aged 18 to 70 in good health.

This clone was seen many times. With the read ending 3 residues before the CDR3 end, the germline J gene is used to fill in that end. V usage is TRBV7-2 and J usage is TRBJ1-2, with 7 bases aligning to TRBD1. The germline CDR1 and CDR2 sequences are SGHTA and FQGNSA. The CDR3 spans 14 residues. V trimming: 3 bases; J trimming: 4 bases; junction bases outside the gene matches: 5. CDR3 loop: CASSLRRDSYGYTF. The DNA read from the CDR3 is TGTGCCAGCAGCTTGAGGCGGGACAGCTATGGC.

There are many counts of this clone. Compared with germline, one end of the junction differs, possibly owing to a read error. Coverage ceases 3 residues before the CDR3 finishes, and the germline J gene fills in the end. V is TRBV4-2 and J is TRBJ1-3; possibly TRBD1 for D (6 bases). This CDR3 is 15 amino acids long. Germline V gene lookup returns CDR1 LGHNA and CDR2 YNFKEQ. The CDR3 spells CASSPRQDPGNTIYF. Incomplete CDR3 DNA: TGCGCCAGCAGCCCCCGACAGGATCCTGGAAACACC.

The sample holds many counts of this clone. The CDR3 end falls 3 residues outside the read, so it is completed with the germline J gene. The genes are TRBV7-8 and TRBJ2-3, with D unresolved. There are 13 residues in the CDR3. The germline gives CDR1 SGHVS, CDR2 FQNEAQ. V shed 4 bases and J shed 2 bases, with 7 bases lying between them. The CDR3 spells CASSSELTDTQYF. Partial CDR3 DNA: TGTGCCAGCAGCTCTGAACTCACAGATACG.

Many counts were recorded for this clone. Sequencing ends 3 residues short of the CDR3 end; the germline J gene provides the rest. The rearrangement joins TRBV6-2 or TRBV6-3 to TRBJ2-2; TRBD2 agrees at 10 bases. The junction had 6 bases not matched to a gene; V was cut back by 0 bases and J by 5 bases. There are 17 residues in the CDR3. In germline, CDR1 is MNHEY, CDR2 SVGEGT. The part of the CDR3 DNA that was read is TGTGCCAGCAGTTACTCGAAAACTAGCGGGAATACCGGGGAG. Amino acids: CASSYSKTSGNTGE. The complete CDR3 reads CASSYSKTSGNTGELFF.

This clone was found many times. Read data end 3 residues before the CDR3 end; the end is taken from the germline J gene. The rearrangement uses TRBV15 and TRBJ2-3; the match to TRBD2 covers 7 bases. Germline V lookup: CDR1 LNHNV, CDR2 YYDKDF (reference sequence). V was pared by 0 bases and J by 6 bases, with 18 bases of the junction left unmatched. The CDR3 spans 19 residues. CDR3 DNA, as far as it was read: TGTGCCACCAGCAGAGATCACCTTCGACTAGCAGCGGGGTCCGATACG. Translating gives CATSRDHLRLAAGSDT. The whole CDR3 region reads CATSRDHLRLAAGSDTQYF.

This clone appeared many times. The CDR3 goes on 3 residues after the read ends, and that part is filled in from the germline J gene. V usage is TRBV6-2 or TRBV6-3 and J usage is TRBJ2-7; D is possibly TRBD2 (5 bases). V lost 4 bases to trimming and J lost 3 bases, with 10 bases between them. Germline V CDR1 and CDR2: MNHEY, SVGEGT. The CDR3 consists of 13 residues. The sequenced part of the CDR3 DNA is TGTGCCAGCAGTTTGCAGCGGAACTACGAG. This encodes CASSLQRNYE. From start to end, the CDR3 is CASSLQRNYEQYF.

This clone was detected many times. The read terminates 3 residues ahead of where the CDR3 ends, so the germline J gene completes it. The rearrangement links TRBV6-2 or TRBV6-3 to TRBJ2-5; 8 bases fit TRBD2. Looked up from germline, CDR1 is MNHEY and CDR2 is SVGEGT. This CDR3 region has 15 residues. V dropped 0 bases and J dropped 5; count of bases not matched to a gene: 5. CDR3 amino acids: CASSYSNGRGETQYF. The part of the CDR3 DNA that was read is TGTGCCAGCAGTTACTCGAACGGGAGGGGTGAGACC.

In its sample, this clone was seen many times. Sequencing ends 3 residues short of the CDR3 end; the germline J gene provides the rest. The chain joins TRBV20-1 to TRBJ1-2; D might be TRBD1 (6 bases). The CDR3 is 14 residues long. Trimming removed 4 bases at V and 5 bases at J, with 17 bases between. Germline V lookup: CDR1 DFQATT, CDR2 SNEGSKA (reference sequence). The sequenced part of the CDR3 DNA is TGCAGTGCTATTTGGGACATTGTTTCATATGGC. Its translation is CSAIWDIVSYG. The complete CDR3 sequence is CSAIWDIVSYGYTF.

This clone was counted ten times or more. The CDR3 protein is CASSSPGHGETQYF. CDR3 bases read: TGTGCCAGCAGCTCCCCGGGACACGGAGAGACC. The rearrangement uses TRBV11-2 and TRBJ2-5; possible D gene TRBD1, 6 bases. The read comes to an end 3 residues before the CDR3 does, leaving the germline J gene to fill in the end. The germline V gene has CDR1 SGHAT and CDR2 FQNNGV. The length of the CDR3 is 14 residues. Trimming removed 4 bases from V and 4 bases from J, with 13 bases in between.

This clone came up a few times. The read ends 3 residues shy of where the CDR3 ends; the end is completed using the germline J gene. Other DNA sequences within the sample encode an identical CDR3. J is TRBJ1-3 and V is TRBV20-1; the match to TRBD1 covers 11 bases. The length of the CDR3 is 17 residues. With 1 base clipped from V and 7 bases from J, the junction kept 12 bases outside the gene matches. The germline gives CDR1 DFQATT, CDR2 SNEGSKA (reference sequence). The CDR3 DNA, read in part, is TGCAGTGCTAGAGGGGGACAGGGGGTGCGGGGGGCCAACACC. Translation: CSARGGQGVRGANT. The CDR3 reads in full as CSARGGQGVRGANTIYF.

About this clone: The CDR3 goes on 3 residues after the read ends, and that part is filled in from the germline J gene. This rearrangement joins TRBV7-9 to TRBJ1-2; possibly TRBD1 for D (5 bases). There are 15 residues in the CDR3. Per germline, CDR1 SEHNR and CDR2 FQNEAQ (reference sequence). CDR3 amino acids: CASRQASGGAYDYTF. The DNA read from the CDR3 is TGTGCCAGCAGGCAGGCTAGCGGGGGAGCCTACGAC. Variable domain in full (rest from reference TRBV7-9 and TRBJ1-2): DTGVSQNPRHKITKRGQNVTFRCDPISEHNRLYWYRQTLGQGPEFLTYFQNEAQLEKSRLLSDRFSAERPKGSFSTLEIQRTEQGDSAMYLCASRQASGGAYDYTFGSGTRLTVV.

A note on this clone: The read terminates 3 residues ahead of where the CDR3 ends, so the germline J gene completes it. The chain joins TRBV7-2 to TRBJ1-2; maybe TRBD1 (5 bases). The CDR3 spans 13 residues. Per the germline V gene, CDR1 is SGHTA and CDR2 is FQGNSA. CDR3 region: CASSTPQGGDYTF. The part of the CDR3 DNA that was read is TGTGCCAGCAGCACCCCCCAGGGTGGTGAC. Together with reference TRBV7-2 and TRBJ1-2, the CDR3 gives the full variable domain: GAGVSQSPSNKVTEKGKDVELRCDPISGHTALYWYRQSLGQGLEFLIYFQGNSAPDKSGLPSDRFSAERTGGSVSTLTIQRTQQEDSAVYLCASSTPQGGDYTFGSGTRLTVV.

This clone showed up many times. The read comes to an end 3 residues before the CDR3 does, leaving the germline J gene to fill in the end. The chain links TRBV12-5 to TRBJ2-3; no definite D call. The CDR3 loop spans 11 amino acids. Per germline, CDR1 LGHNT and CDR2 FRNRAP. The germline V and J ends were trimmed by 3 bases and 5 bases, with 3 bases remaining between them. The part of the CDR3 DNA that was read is TGTGCTAGTGGTTTCTTAGATACG. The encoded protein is CASGFLDT. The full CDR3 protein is CASGFLDTQYF.

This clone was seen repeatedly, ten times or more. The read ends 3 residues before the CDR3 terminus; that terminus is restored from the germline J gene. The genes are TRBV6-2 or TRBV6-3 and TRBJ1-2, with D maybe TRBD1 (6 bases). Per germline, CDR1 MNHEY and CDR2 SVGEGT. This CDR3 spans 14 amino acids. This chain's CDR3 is CASSYSDSSYDYTF. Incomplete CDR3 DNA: TGTGCCAGCAGTTACTCGGACAGCTCCTACGAC.